This TCR beta chain was recovered during a study of regulatory T cells in long-lasting Graves disease. Time point reported: newly diagnosed GD, antithyroid drugs for less than 3 months. There was RNA extracted from PBMCs, and the TCR library was made from it. TCR beta libraries were built with iRepertoire HTBI primers and Arm-PCR of CDR3 regions. TCRdb processed the multiplex PCR reads anew with MiXCR; each CDR3 protein has one entry. The sample records roughly 250,000 distinct CDR3 sequences, roughly 18% being singletons. CDR1 is LNHDA, CDR2 SQIVND, per germline (reference sequence). V lost 8 bases and J 6 bases, leaving 17 bases between the germline ends. This CDR3 has 14 residues. The data were also submitted as part of a second study, on T cells in Graves' hyperthyroidism and ophthalmopathy. From that paper: Hyperthyroidism patients were newly diagnosed, had disease duration under 2 months, and were aged 18 to 65 years. The TCR CDR3 was amplified in a first-round RT-PCR using the HTBI primer set. Also found in blood were most expanded thyroid clonotypes above 0.001.

The sequences come from peripheral blood mononuclear cells (PBMCs), collected at new diagnosis, from a patient treated with antithyroid drugs. V gene TRBV19 combines with J gene TRBJ1-5; weak D call: TRBD1 (5 bases). The receptor's source is a woman in her twenties or thirties with Graves disease. The CDR3 sequence: CASLPVGGVQPQHF. CDR3 nucleotide sequence: TGTGCCAGTCTCCCGGTGGGGGGAGTTCAGCCCCAGCATTTT.